This T cell receptor (beta chain) was retrieved from a study of blood T cell repertoires in COVID-19. Overall study: Sites in the United States, Italy and Spain provided acute and convalescent COVID-19 samples. PBMCs, B-cell-depleted T cells, or T cells provided the cDNA or gDNA that made up the material.

In the study's own analysis: Estimation of nucleated cell counts relied on the amplification of reference gene primers. Data came from immunoSEQ multiplex PCR; TCRdb stores just in-frame clones and leaves some out. That table supplies the V and J calls and clone size; D and trimming were determined from the DNA. The sample contains around 56,000 clones, 73% of which appear only once. This clone was found once. What was sequenced was peripheral blood. The sequence derives from a woman aged 70-85 years with acute or convalescent COVID-19.

The CDR3 protein is CASSDSELVYGYTF. The CDR3 nucleotides are TGTGCCAGCAGCGACAGCGAATTAGTCTATGGCTACACCTTC. The rearrangement uses TRBV6-5 and TRBJ1-2, with a tentative D call TRBD1 (5 bases). This CDR3 contains 14 residues. Trimming pared 6 bases from V and 4 bases from J, leaving 15 bases between. The V gene's germline CDR1 is MNHEY and CDR2 SVGAGI.